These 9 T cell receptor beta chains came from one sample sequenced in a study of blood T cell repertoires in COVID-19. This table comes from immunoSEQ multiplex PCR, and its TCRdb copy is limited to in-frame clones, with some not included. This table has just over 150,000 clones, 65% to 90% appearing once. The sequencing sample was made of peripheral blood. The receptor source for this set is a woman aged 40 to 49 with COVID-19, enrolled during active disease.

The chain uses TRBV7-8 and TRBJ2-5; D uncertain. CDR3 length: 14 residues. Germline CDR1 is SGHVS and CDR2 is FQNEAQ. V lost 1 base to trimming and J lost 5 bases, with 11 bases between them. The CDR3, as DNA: TGTGCCAGCAGCTTAGGTGCTACTAAGGAGACCCAGTACTTC. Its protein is CASSLGATKETQYF.

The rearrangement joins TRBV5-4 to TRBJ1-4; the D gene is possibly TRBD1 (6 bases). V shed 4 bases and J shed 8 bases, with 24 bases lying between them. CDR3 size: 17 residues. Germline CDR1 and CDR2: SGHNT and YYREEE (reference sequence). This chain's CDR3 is CASSDGGGYSVREKLFF. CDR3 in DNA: TGTGCCAGCAGCGATGGGGGCGGGTACAGCGTCCGGGAAAAACTGTTTTTT.

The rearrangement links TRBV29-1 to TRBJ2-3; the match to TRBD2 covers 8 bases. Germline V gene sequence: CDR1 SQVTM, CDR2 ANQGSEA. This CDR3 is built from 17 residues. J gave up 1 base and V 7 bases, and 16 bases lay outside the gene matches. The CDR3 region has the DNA TGCAGCGCCGATGCCCACCCCGCGGGGGGTGGCACAGATACGCAGTATTTT. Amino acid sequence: CSADAHPAGGGTDTQYF.

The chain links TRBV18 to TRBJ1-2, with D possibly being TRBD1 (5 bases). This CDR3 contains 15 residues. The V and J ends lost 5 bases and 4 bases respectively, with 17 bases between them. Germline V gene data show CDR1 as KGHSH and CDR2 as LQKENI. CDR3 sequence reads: CASSSTQQDIYGYTF. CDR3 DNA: TGTGCCAGCTCATCAACGCAACAGGATATCTATGGCTACACCTTC.

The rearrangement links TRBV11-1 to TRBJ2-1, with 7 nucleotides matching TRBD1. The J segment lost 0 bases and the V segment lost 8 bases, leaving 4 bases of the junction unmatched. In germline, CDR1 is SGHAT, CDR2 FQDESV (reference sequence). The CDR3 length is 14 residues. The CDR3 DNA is TGTGCCAGCGCTCAGGGGGACTCCTACAATGAGCAGTTCTTC. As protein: CASAQGDSYNEQFF. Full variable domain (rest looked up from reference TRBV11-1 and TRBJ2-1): EAEVAQSPRYKITEKSQAVAFWCDPISGHATLYWYRQILGQGPELLVQFQDESVVDDSQLPKDRFSAERLKGVDSTLKIQPAELGDSAMYLCASAQGDSYNEQFFGPGTRLTVL.

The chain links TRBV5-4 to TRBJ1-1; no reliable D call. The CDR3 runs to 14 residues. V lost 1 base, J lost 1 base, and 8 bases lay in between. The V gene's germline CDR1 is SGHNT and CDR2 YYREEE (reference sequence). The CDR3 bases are TGTGCCAGCAGCTTGATTTACGGGAACACTGAAGCTTTCTTT. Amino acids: CASSLIYGNTEAFF. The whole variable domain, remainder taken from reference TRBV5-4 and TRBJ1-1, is ETGVTQSPTHLIKTRGQQVTLRCSSQSGHNTVSWYQQALGQGPQFIFQYYREEENGRGNFPPRFSGLQFPNYSSELNVNALELDDSALYLCASSLIYGNTEAFFGQGTRLTVV.

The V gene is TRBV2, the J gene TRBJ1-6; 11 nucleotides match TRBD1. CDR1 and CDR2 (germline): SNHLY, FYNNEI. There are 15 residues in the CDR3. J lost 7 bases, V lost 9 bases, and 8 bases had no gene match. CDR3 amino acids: CAREPGDRGNSPLHF. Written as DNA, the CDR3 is TGTGCCAGAGAACCTGGGGACAGGGGGAATTCACCCCTCCACTTT.

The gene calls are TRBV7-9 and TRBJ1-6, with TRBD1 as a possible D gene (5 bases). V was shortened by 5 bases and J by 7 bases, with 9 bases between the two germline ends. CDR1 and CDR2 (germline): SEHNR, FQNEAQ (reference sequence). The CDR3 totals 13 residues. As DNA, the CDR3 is TGTGCCAGCAGCCCACCAGGGAATTCACCCCTCCACTTT. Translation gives CASSPPGNSPLHF.

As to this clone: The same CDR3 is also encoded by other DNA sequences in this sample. CDR3 protein: CASSLGTGVEKLFF. CDR3 in DNA: TGTGCCAGCAGCTTGGGGACAGGGGTTGAAAAACTGTTTTTT. This chain joins TRBV7-9 and TRBJ1-4; 10 positions match TRBD1. The J segment lost 7 bases and the V segment lost 3 bases, leaving 2 bases of the junction unmatched. Germline V gene data show CDR1 as SEHNR and CDR2 as FQNEAQ (reference sequence). The CDR3 is made up of 14 amino acids. Drawing the rest from reference TRBV7-9 and TRBJ1-4, the complete variable domain is DTGVSQNPRHKITKRGQNVTFRCDPISEHNRLYWYRQTLGQGPEFLTYFQNEAQLEKSRLLSDRFSAERPKGSFSTLEIQRTEQGDSAMYLCASSLGTGVEKLFFGSGTQLSVL.